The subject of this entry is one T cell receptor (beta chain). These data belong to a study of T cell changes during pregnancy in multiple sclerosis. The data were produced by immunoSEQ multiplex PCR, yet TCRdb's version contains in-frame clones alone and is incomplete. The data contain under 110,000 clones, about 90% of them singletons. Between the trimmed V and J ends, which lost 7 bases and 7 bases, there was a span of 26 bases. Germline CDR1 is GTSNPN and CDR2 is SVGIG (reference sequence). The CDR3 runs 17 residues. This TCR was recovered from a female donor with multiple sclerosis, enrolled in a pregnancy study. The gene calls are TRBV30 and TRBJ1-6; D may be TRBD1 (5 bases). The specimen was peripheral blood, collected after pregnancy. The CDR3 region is CASTGRGYGGDNSPLHF. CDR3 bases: TGTGCCTCGACCGGGAGAGGGTACGGCGGGGACAATTCACCCCTCCACTTT.